This record concerns one T cell receptor beta chain sequence. The antigen is not known. These data belong to a study of long-term antiretroviral therapy in people with HIV. Notes on the study in general: Specimens of blood were obtained during about 2004 to 2018, possibly under older ART regimens.

Each sample contained roughly 0.9-10 million cryopreserved PBMC, thawed before DNA extraction. The CDR3 contains 14 residues. CDR1 is SGDLS, CDR2 YYNGEE, per germline. V shed 2 bases and J shed 5 bases, with 11 bases lying between them. Version v3.0 of the immunoSEQ assay was performed at survey level. Assay: immunoSEQ multiplex PCR; the TCRdb copy retains only in-frame clones and omits some. This table has around 30,000 clones, roughly 95% appearing once. The sequence was obtained from a man aged 25 to 40 with HIV. The specimen comprised unsorted PBMCs, sampled about 6.6 years after starting antiretroviral therapy. The chain is built from TRBV9 and TRBJ1-3, with D possibly matching TRBD1 (5 bases). The CDR3 region is CASSVGGVRNTIYF. In nucleotides, the CDR3 is TGTGCCAGCAGCGTGGGGGGGGTAAGAAACACCATATATTTT.